The 16 T cell receptor beta chains presented below share a single source sample, sequenced in a study of shared clonotypes between healthy human individuals. The data were produced by immunoSEQ multiplex PCR, yet TCRdb's version contains in-frame clones alone and is incomplete. This sample carries 2 million to 2.5 million clones, approximately 90% of them seen once, and the ten largest clones take 0.3% to 0.4%. Sequencing used naive CD4+ T cells from PBMCs. The sample's subset: CD45RA+ positively selected. These receptors were taken from a man in his late teens or twenties in good health. Some clones in this sample may be carry-over from other donors' samples.

Note on this clone: The same CDR3 arises from other DNA sequences in this sample as well. DNA for the CDR3: TGTGCCAGCAGACCGGGAACTAACACCGGGGAGCTGTTTTTT. Residues: CASRPGTNTGELFF. This rearrangement joins TRBV6-5 to TRBJ2-2; TRBD2 might be the D (5 bases). Per germline, CDR1 MNHEY and CDR2 SVGAGI. The CDR3 covers 14 residues. V was clipped by 6 bases and J by 2 bases, with 10 bases between them.

In its sample, this clone was seen once. This chain uses TRBV21-1 with TRBJ2-3; the table's D call, TRBD1, was not checked against the DNA. TRBV21-1 corresponds to a pseudogene. The CDR3 has 16 amino acids. The CDR3 loop is CASSKEGGPGTDTQYF. The CDR3 DNA sequence: TGTGCCAGCAGCAAAGAAGGGGGACCGGGCACAGATACGCAGTATTTT.

This chain uses TRBV28 with TRBJ2-7; 7 bases are shared with TRBD2. The germline CDR1 and CDR2 sequences are MDHEN and SYDVKM. This CDR3 is built from 14 residues. With V trimmed by 11 bases and J by 3 bases, 13 bases remained unmatched. The CDR3 sequence: CACRPAGDIYEQYF. The CDR3 nucleotides read TGTGCCTGCCGTCCTGCGGGGGATATCTACGAGCAGTACTTC.

The chain recombines TRBV27 with TRBJ2-3; TRBD1 aligns across 7 bases. The trim removed 6 bases at V and 5 bases at J, leaving 8 bases unmatched. The CDR3 is made up of 14 amino acids. Per germline, CDR1 MNHEY and CDR2 SMNVEV (reference sequence). The CDR3 reads CASSAKPGGDTQYF. Written as DNA, the CDR3 is TGTGCCAGCAGCGCAAAACCAGGGGGAGATACGCAGTATTTT.

CDR3 sequence (DNA): TGTGCAAGTACCCAGGGGGCGAGTGGCTACACCTTC. Its protein is CASTQGASGYTF. The chain combines TRBV30 with TRBJ1-2, with TRBD1 identical over 8 bases. The germline gives CDR1 GTSNPN, CDR2 SVGIG (reference sequence). The length of the CDR3 is 12 residues.

The chain uses TRBV18 and TRBJ2-2, with 10 bases matching TRBD2. Trimming took 3 bases from V and 0 from J; bases not matched to a gene: 4. CDR3 length: 17 amino acids. Germline CDR1 KGHSH, CDR2 LQKENI. CDR3 sequence reads: CASSPRLAGANTGELFF. The CDR3 region has the DNA TGTGCCAGCTCACCTCGGCTAGCGGGGGCGAACACCGGGGAGCTGTTTTTT.

V gene TRBV5-4 combines with J gene TRBJ2-1; possible D gene TRBD2, 5 bases. CDR3 length: 15 amino acids. CDR1 is SGHNT, CDR2 YYREEE, per germline (reference sequence). With 1 base removed from V and 2 bases from J, the gap between germline ends came to 10 bases. The CDR3, as DNA: TGTGCCAGCAGCTTGAGGGTAGCGACCTACAATGAGCAGTTCTTC. Amino acid sequence: CASSLRVATYNEQFF. The full variable domain, completed using reference TRBV5-4 and TRBJ2-1, is ETGVTQSPTHLIKTRGQQVTLRCSSQSGHNTVSWYQQALGQGPQFIFQYYREEENGRGNFPPRFSGLQFPNYSSELNVNALELDDSALYLCASSLRVATYNEQFFGPGTRLTVL.

V usage is TRBV9 and J usage is TRBJ2-1, with D perhaps TRBD2 (6 bases). V lost 2 bases, J lost 5 bases, and 14 bases lay in between. This CDR3 is 15 amino acids long. Germline CDR1 and CDR2: SGDLS and YYNGEE. This CDR3 reads CASSVSGESDNEQFF. The CDR3 region has the DNA TGTGCCAGCAGCGTCTCGGGAGAAAGCGACAATGAGCAGTTCTTC.

Concerning this clone itself: The same CDR3 is also encoded by other DNA sequences in this sample. The V gene is TRBV27, the J gene TRBJ1-4; TRBD1 matches 9 bases. In germline, CDR1 is MNHEY, CDR2 SMNVEV (reference sequence). There are 15 residues in the CDR3. The V gene end was trimmed by 5 bases and the J gene end by 3 bases; junction bases not matched to a gene: 4. In DNA, the CDR3 is TGTGCCAGCAGTCCCCGGACAGGGGCTAATGAAAAACTGTTTTTT. This encodes CASSPRTGANEKLFF.

The chain combines TRBV20-1 with TRBJ2-7; D gene unclear. CDR1 is DFQATT, CDR2 SNEGSKA, per germline (reference sequence). The V gene lost 5 bases and the J gene lost 3 bases, with 8 bases spanning the gap. The CDR3 length is 11 residues. CDR3 in amino acids: CSAQKIYEQYF. The DNA of the CDR3 is TGCAGTGCTCAAAAAATCTACGAGCAGTACTTC.

The chain recombines TRBV7-2 with TRBJ1-2; no clear D. V was shortened by 5 bases and J by 0 bases, with 13 bases between the two germline ends. The germline V gene encodes CDR1 SGHTA and CDR2 FQGNSA. This CDR3 comprises 15 residues. The CDR3 nucleotides read TGTGCCAGCAGCCCCGGGAACAACGCTAACTATGGCTACACCTTC. Protein product: CASSPGNNANYGYTF.

The chain joins TRBV7-8 to TRBJ2-5, with 10 bases identical to TRBD1. This CDR3 region has 13 residues. V shed 5 bases, J shed 3 bases, and the junction held 0 bases outside the gene matches. CDR1 SGHVS and CDR2 FQNEAQ come from the germline V gene. The CDR3 loop reads CASSGTGEETQYF. CDR3 coding DNA: TGTGCCAGCAGCGGGACAGGGGAAGAGACCCAGTACTTC.

The gene calls are TRBV19 and TRBJ1-1; D is ambiguous. Looked up from germline, CDR1 is LNHDA and CDR2 is SQIVND (reference sequence). There are 13 residues in the CDR3. The ends were cut back, 3 bases at V and 5 bases at J, with 10 bases in the middle. CDR3 bases: TGTGCCAGTAGTATCTTACACCTAACTGAAGCTTTCTTT. Translation gives CASSILHLTEAFF.

The V gene is TRBV28, the J gene TRBJ2-3; D is undetermined. V lost 3 bases and J lost 8, with 18 bases in between. The CDR3 consists of 15 residues. Germline V lookup: CDR1 MDHEN, CDR2 SYDVKM. CDR3 nucleotides: TGTGCCAGCAGTTTCTTCGAGGCAGCCCGCGTTACGCAGTATTTT. This encodes CASSFFEAARVTQYF.

The chain links TRBV7-9 to TRBJ1-3; the D is unclear. CDR1 is SEHNR, CDR2 FQNEAQ, per germline (reference sequence). V lost 0 bases and J lost 4, with 13 bases in between. This CDR3 has 16 residues. CDR3 region: CASSLAAPSMGNTIYF. CDR3 in DNA: TGTGCCAGCAGCTTAGCGGCTCCGTCGATGGGAAACACCATATATTTT.

This clone has a handful of counts. The genes are TRBV19 and TRBJ1-5; 8 nucleotides match TRBD1. The germline CDR1 and CDR2 sequences are LNHDA and SQIVND (reference sequence). V lost 6 bases and J lost 5; bases outside the gene matches: 15. There are 17 residues in the CDR3. CDR3 sequence reads: CASRTDRGQGGHQPQHF. The CDR3 DNA sequence: TGTGCCAGTAGAACAGACAGAGGACAGGGAGGGCATCAGCCCCAGCATTTT.